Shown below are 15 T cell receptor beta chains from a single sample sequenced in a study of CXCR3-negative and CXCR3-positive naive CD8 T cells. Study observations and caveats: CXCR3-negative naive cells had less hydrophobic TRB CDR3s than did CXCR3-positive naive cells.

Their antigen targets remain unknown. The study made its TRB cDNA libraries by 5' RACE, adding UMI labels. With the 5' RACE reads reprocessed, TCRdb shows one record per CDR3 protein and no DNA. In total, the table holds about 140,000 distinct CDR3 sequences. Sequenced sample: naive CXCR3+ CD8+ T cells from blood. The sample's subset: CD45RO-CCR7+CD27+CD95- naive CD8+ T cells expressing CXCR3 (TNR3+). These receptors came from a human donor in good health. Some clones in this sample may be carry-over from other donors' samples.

The CDR3 here is CASRTGVPTTNQPQHF. The rearrangement links TRBV5-1 to TRBJ1-5; TCRdb's D call, TRBD1, is unchecked because there is no DNA. The CDR3 spans 16 residues. CDR1 and CDR2 (germline): SGHRS, YFSETQ. Variable domain in full (rest from reference TRBV5-1 and TRBJ1-5): KAGVTQTPRYLIKTRGQQVTLSCSPISGHRSVSWYQQTPGQGLQFLFEYFSETQRNKGNFPGRFSGRQFSNSRSEMNVSTLELGDSALYLCASRTGVPTTNQPQHFGDGTRLSIL.

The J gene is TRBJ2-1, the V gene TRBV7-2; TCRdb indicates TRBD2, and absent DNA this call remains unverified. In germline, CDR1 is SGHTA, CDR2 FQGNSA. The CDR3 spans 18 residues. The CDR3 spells CASSLGVRFGGGADEQFF.

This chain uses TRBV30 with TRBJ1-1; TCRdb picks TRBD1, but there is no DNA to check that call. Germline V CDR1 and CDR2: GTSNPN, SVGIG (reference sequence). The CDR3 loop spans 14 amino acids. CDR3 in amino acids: CAWSVGGLNTEAFF. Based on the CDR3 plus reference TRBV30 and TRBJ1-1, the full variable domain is SQTIHQWPATLVQPVGSPLSLECTVEGTSNPNLYWYRQAAGRGLQLLFYSVGIGQISSEVPQNLSASRPQDRQFILSSKKLLLSDSGFYLCAWSVGGLNTEAFFGQGTRLTVV.

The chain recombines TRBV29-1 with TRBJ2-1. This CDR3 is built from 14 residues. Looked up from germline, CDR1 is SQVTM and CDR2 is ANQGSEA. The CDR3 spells CSVIMTGSYNEQFF.

The chain's CDR3 is CASSLGQGWTDTQYF. The chain carries TRBV7-9 and TRBJ2-3; TCRdb returns TRBD1, unconfirmable since there is no DNA. Germline CDR1 is SEHNR and CDR2 is FQNEAQ (reference sequence). The CDR3 totals 15 residues.

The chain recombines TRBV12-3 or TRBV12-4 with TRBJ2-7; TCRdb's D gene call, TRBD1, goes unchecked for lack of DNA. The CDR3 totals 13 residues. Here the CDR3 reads CASRPAGGREQYF.

The CDR3 protein is CASSFQGVYNEQFF. V gene TRBV5-5 combines with J gene TRBJ2-1; TCRdb calls TRBD1, which cannot be checked without DNA. Looked up from germline, CDR1 is SGHKS and CDR2 is YYEKEE (reference sequence). The CDR3 runs to 14 residues.

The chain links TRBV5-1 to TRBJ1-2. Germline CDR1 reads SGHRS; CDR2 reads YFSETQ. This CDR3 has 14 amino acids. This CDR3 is CPSTSSGGWDGYTF.

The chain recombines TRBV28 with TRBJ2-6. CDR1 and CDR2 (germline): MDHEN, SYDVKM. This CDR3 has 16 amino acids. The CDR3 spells CASSSLLPSGANVLTF.

The CDR3 reads CASSTTGADEAFF. The chain carries TRBV27 and TRBJ1-1; absent DNA, TCRdb's TRBD1 call cannot be checked. Germline V gene sequence: CDR1 MNHEY, CDR2 SMNVEV (reference sequence). CDR3 length: 13 amino acids.

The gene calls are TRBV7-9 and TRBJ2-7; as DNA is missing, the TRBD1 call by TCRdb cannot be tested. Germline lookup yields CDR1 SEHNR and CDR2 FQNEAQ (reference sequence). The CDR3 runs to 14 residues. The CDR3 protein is CASSEPGQAYEQYF. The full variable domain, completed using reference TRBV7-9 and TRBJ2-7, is DTGVSQNPRHKITKRGQNVTFRCDPISEHNRLYWYRQTLGQGPEFLTYFQNEAQLEKSRLLSDRFSAERPKGSFSTLEIQRTEQGDSAMYLCASSEPGQAYEQYFGPGTRLTVT.

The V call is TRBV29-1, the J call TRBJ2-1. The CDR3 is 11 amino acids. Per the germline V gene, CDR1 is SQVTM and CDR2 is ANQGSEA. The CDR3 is CSYSHPNEQFF.

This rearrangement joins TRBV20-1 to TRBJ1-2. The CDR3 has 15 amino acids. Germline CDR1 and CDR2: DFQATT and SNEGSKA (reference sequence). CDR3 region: CSARDLTAGSYGYTF.

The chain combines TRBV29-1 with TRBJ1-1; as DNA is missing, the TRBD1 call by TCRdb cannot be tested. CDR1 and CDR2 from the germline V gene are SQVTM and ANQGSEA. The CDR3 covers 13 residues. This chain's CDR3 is CSAEGRINTEAFF.

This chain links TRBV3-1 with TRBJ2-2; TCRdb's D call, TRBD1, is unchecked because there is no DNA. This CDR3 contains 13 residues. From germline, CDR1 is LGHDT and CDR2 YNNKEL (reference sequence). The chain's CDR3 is CASGQLNTGELFF. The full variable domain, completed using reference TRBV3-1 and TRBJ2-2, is DTAVSQTPKYLVTQMGNDKSIKCEQNLGHDTMYWYKQDSKKFLKIMFSYNNKELIINETVPNRFSPKSPDKAHLNLHINSLELGDSAVYFCASGQLNTGELFFGEGSRLTVL.